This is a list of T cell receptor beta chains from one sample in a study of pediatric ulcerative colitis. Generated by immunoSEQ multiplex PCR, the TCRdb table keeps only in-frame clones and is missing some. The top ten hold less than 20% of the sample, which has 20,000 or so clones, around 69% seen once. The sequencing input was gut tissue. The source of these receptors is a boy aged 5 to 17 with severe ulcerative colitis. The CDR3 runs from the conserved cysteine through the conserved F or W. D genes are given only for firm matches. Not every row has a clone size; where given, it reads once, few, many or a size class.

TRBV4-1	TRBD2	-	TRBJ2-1	CASSHRGGSSYNEQFF	TGCGCCAGCAGCCACCGCGGGGGGAGCTCCTACAATGAGCAGTTCTTC
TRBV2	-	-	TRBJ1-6	CASTQSSYNSPLHF	TGTGCCAGCACCCAAAGCTCCTATAATTCACCCCTCCACTTT
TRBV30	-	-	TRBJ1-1	CAWAPRPNTEAFF	TGTGCCTGGGCCCCCAGGCCAAACACTGAAGCTTTCTTT
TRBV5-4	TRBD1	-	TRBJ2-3	CASRNTGGHTQYF	TGTGCCAGCAGGAATACAGGGGGACATACGCAGTATTTT
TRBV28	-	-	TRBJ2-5	CASTTGQETQYF	TGTGCCAGCACTACAGGCCAAGAGACCCAGTACTTC
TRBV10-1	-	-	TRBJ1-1	CASSESLLGGEAFF	TGCGCCAGCAGTGAGTCGCTTCTTGGGGGTGAAGCTTTCTTT
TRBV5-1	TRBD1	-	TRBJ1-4	CASSLGLADRGDEKLFF	TGCGCCAGCAGCTTGGGGTTGGCGGACAGGGGCGATGAAAAACTGTTTTTT
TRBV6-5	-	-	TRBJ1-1	CASSWGAGSLEAFF	TGTGCCAGCAGTTGGGGGGCAGGCAGCCTTGAAGCTTTCTTT
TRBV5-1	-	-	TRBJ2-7	CASSLVSVYEQYF	TGCGCCAGCAGCTTGGTTTCGGTTTACGAGCAGTACTTC
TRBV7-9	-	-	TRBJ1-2	CASSSNHPLGDGYTF	TGTGCCAGCAGCTCCAACCACCCCTTGGGAGATGGCTACACCTTC
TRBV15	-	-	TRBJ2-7	CATSRTGTGYEQYF	TGTGCCACCAGCAGGACCGGGACTGGCTACGAGCAGTACTTC
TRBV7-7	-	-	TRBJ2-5	CASSVSGKETQYF	TGTGCCAGCAGCGTCTCGGGGAAAGAGACCCAGTACTTC
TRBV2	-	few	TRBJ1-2	CASGQGRYGYTF	TGTGCCAGCGGCCAAGGGCGCTATGGCTACACCTTC
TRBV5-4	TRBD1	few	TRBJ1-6	CASSLQGAHRSPLHF	TGTGCCAGCAGCTTGCAGGGGGCGCACAGGTCACCCCTCCACTTT
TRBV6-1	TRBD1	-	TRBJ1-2	CASSDGTGTTYTF	TGTGCCAGCAGTGACGGGACAGGGACAACCTACACCTTC
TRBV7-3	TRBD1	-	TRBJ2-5	CASSLGKGTGLAETQYF	TGTGCCAGCAGCTTAGGGAAAGGGACAGGTCTAGCGGAGACCCAGTACTTC
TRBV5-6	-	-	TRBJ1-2	CASRTGTLGYGYTF	TGTGCCAGCAGAACCGGGACACTTGGTTATGGCTACACCTTC
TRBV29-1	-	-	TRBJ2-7	CSVRDAGRYEQYF	TGCAGCGTCCGGGACGCAGGTCGCTACGAGCAGTACTTC
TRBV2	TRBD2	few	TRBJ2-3	CASSDRLAADTQYF	TGTGCCAGCAGTGATCGACTAGCCGCAGATACGCAGTATTTT
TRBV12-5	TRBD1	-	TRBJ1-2	CASGNGQGKGYTF	TGTGCTAGTGGCAACGGACAGGGGAAGGGCTACACCTTC